This T cell receptor beta chain is from a study of blood T cell repertoires in COVID-19. Across the whole study: The United States, Italy and Spain were the sources of the acute and convalescent COVID-19 samples.

This clone was observed a handful of times. The V gene's germline CDR1 is SGHRS and CDR2 YFSETQ. V lost 4 bases and J lost 2; bases outside the gene matches: 5. The CDR3 covers 16 residues. In the original analysis: Reference gene primer amplification gave nucleated cell count estimates. Libraries were prepared by immunoSEQ multiplex PCR; TCRdb keeps only in-frame clonotypes and omits some of them. V and J calls and clone size are those listed in that table; D and trimming were worked out from the DNA. The repertoire has some 97,000 clones, almost 80% of them found once; the top ten carry about an eighth.

This TCR came from a woman aged 70-85 years with acute or convalescent COVID-19. The chain uses TRBV5-1 and TRBJ2-2; TRBD1 matches 10 bases. The sample taken for sequencing was peripheral blood. CDR3: CASSPRTGGNTGELFF. The CDR3 DNA sequence: TGCGCCAGCAGCCCTCGGACAGGGGGAAACACCGGGGAGCTGTTTTTT.